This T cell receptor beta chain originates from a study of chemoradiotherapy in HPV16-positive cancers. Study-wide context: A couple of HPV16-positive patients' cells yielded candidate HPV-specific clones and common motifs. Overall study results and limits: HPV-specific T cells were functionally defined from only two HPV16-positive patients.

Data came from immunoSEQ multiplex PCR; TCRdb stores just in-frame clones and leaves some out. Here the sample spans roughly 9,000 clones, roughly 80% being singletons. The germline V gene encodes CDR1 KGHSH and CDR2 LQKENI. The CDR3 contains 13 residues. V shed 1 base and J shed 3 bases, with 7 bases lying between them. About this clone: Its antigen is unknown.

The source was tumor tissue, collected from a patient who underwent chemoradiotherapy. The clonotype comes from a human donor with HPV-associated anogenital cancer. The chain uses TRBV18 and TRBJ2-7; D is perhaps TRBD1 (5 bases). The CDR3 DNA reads TGTGCCAGCTCACCACAGGGGAACTACGAGCAGTACTTC. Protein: CASSPQGNYEQYF.